The 7 T cell receptor beta chains below were found in one sample sequenced in a study of OX40 agonist ivuxolimab in advanced cancers. Profiling relied on immunoSEQ multiplex PCR, and the TCRdb table lists in-frame clones only, not all of them. The sample has roughly 74,000 clones, around 92% seen once; the top ten hold 7% to 9.5%. Specimen: CD4+ or CD8+ T cells sorted from blood, collected in a trial of the OX40 agonist ivuxolimab. The receptors here all came from an adult with an advanced solid tumor such as melanoma, head and neck, liver or kidney cancer.

This clone has just one count. V is TRBV11-3 and J is TRBJ2-5, with a possible D match to TRBD2 (6 bases). Per the germline V gene, CDR1 is SGHNT and CDR2 is YENEEA. Trimming shortened V by 4 bases and J by 4 bases, and 16 bases separated the two germline ends. The CDR3 is made up of 15 amino acids. The CDR3 is CASSSARDLGETQYF. CDR3 bases: TGTGCCAGCAGCTCAGCCCGGGACTTGGGAGAGACCCAGTACTTC.

In its sample, this clone was seen once. CDR3: CASSLGQGSGGYTF. The CDR3 DNA is TGTGCCAGCAGCTTAGGACAGGGAAGTGGAGGCTACACCTTC. This chain joins TRBV7-8 and TRBJ1-2; 7 nucleotides line up with TRBD1. This CDR3 has 14 amino acids. Per the germline V gene, CDR1 is SGHVS and CDR2 is FQNEAQ. Trimming removed 1 base from V and 8 bases from J; junction bases left unmatched: 7.

The chain is built from TRBV6-6 and TRBJ2-7; no firm D call. Trimming removed 5 bases from V and 6 bases from J, with 8 bases in between. CDR1 is MNHNY, CDR2 SVGAGI, per germline (reference sequence). The CDR3 extends over 11 amino acids. CDR3: CASSHPAEQYF. DNA of the CDR3: TGTGCCAGCAGTCACCCTGCCGAGCAGTACTTC.

This clone appeared a few times. The chain is built from TRBV21-1 and TRBJ1-1. TRBV21-1 is a documented pseudogene. The CDR3 contains 10 residues. The CDR3: CASRNTEAFF. The CDR3 DNA follows: TGTGCCAGCAGGAACACTGAAGCTTTCTTT.

The CDR3 DNA reads TGTGCCAGCAGCCCCTCGGGGGTCCCAGATATCTATGGCTACACCTTC. This encodes CASSPSGVPDIYGYTF. This chain links TRBV7-6 with TRBJ1-2, with D perhaps TRBD1 (5 bases). The CDR3 is 16 amino acids. The V end lost 5 bases, the J end lost 4 bases, and 20 bases lay between the germline ends. In germline, CDR1 is SGHVS, CDR2 FNYEAQ.

The chain couples TRBV19 to TRBJ2-2; a weak D match, TRBD1 (6 bases). The CDR3 sequence is 15 residues long. CDR1 and CDR2 from the germline V gene are LNHDA and SQIVND (reference sequence). V lost 5 bases and J lost 8, with 18 bases in between. The CDR3 DNA reads as TGTGCCAGTAGTCTGTGGGGACATCCGTTTGGGGAGCTGTTTTTT. Its protein is CASSLWGHPFGELFF.

The V gene is TRBV7-2, the J gene TRBJ1-3, with D uncertain. CDR3 length: 14 amino acids. CDR1 and CDR2 (germline): SGHTA, FQGNSA. V lost 2 bases to trimming and J lost 4 bases, with 9 bases between them. CDR3 bases: TGTGCCAGCAGCTTAAATGTCGGCGGAAACACCATATATTTT. It specifies CASSLNVGGNTIYF.